These 9 T cell receptor beta chains were sequenced from one sample in a study of T-cell memory formation after mild COVID-19. TCRdb fed the 5' RACE reads into MiXCR, producing one record per CDR3 protein. The top ten hold about 12% of the sample, which has around 440,000 distinct CDR3 sequences, 15% to 20% seen once. The sample consisted of PBMCs or a T cell subset sorted from them (not recorded which). Every receptor here comes from an adult woman who had mild COVID-19 (a few samples of this study predate the infection). Cell type and time point are not known.

This clonotype was recorded at least ten times. The V gene is TRBV5-1, the J gene TRBJ2-1; 9 positions agree with TRBD2. CDR1 and CDR2 (germline): SGHRS, YFSETQ. V was pared by 0 bases and J by 3 bases, with 7 bases of the junction left unmatched. This CDR3 spans 17 amino acids. CDR3 sequence: CASSLGSATSGYNEQFF. CDR3 in DNA: TGCGCCAGCAGCTTGGGGTCTGCGACTAGCGGCTACAATGAGCAGTTCTTC.

This chain connects TRBV14 to TRBJ2-3; possibly TRBD1 for D (6 bases). V lost 5 bases and J lost 1, with 16 bases in between. CDR3 length equals 16 residues. Germline CDR1 SGHDN, CDR2 FVKESK. CDR3 loop: CASSYPGHFGTDTQYF. CDR3 DNA: TGTGCCAGCAGCTACCCGGGACATTTCGGCACAGATACGCAGTATTTT.

This chain uses TRBV12-3 or TRBV12-4 with TRBJ2-1, with 11 bases matching TRBD2. V dropped 4 bases and J dropped 12; count of bases not matched to a gene: 5. The CDR3 extends over 13 amino acids. CDR3 DNA sequence: TGTGCCAGCAGTTCACAGACTAGCGGGACGCAGTTCTTC. Residues: CASSSQTSGTQFF.

The CDR3 protein is CASSLSFGGGLKETQYF. CDR3 DNA sequence: TGTGCCAGCAGCTTGAGCTTCGGGGGAGGACTTAAAGAGACCCAGTACTTC. The chain links TRBV7-9 to TRBJ2-5; possibly TRBD2 for D (6 bases). Germline CDR1 and CDR2: SEHNR and FQNEAQ (reference sequence). V was pared by 3 bases and J by 3 bases, with 20 bases between. CDR3 length equals 17 residues.

In DNA form, the CDR3 reads TGCGCCAGCAGCGAGGCGACCGACACCTACGAGCAGTACTTC. Amino acids: CASSEATDTYEQYF. V and J are TRBV5-1 and TRBJ2-7, with D unresolved. V lost 4 bases, J lost 2 bases, and 13 bases lay in between. The CDR3 runs to 14 residues. The germline V gene has CDR1 SGHRS and CDR2 YFSETQ.

The chain's CDR3 is CASSEDRGEVETQYF. As DNA, the CDR3 is TGTGCCAGCAGTGAGGACCGGGGAGAGGTAGAGACCCAGTACTTC. The chain is built from TRBV2 and TRBJ2-5, with D possibly matching TRBD2 (5 bases). CDR1 SNHLY and CDR2 FYNNEI come from the germline V gene. V shed 3 bases and J shed 4 bases, with 15 bases lying between them. The CDR3 is 15 amino acids.

The chain carries TRBV7-9 and TRBJ2-1; D is uncertain. V was clipped by 5 bases and J by 10 bases, with 12 bases between them. In germline, CDR1 is SEHNR, CDR2 FQNEAQ (reference sequence). The CDR3 extends over 12 amino acids. This CDR3 reads CASSLSQVEQFF. CDR3 nucleotides: TGTGCCAGCAGCCTTTCGCAAGTCGAGCAGTTCTTC.

This clonotype was seen only a few times. The chain couples TRBV12-3 or TRBV12-4 to TRBJ2-5; D call uncertain. V lost 7 bases and J lost 5, with 20 bases in between. The CDR3 is 15 amino acids. The DNA for the CDR3 is TGTGCCAGCACTTCCACGTTCTGGCCGGAGGAGACCCAGTACTTC. This encodes CASTSTFWPEETQYF.

This chain links TRBV6-1 with TRBJ1-1; D unresolved. The germline CDR1 and CDR2 sequences are MNHNS and SASEGT. The CDR3 is 14 amino acids. The germline V and J ends were trimmed by 4 bases and 0 bases, with 9 bases remaining between them. The CDR3 coding sequence is TGTGCCAGCAGTGTAGCCAGCATGAACACTGAAGCTTTCTTT. It encodes CASSVASMNTEAFF.